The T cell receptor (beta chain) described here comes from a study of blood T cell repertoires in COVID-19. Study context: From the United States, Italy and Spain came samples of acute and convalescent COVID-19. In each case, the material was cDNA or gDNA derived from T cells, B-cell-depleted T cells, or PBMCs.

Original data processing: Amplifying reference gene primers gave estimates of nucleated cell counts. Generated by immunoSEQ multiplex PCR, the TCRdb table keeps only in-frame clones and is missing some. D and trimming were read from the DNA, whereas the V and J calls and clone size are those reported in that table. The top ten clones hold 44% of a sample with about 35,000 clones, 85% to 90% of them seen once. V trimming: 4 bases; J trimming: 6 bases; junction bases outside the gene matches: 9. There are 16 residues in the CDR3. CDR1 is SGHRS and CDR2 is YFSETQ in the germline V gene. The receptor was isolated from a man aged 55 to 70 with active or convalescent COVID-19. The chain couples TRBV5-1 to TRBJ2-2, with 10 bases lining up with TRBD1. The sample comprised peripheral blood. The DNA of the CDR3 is TGCGCCAGCAGCCTAGGACAGGGGGGTGCCGCCGGGGAGCTGTTTTTT. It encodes CASSLGQGGAAGELFF.